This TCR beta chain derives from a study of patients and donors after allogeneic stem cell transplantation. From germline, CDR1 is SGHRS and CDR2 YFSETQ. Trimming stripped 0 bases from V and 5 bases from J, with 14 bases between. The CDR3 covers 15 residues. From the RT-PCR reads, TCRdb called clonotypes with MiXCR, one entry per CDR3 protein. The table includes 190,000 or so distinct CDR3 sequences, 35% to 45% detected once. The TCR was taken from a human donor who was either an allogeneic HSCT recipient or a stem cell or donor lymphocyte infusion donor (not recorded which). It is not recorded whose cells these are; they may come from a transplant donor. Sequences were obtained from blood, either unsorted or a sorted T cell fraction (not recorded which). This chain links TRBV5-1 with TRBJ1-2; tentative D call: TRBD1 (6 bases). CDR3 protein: CASSLAGQQGYGYTF. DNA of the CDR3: TGCGCCAGCAGCTTGGCCGGGCAGCAGGGGTATGGCTACACCTTC.